This TCR beta chain was captured in a study of T cells after yellow fever vaccination. The V gene's germline CDR1 is SGHRS and CDR2 YFSETQ. This CDR3 region has 13 residues. V lost 4 bases, J lost 7 bases, and 12 bases lay in between. This clonotype was seen ten or more times. Its antigen remains unidentified. Overall study results and limits: Peaking faster, on day 5 versus 15, the secondary response was nonetheless weaker. Shared CD4/CD8 clonotypes were a small share, likely from convergent recombination.

TCR cDNA, made by 5'RACE template switching, carried an added universal primer site and UMIs. TCRdb fed the 5' RACE reads into MiXCR, producing one record per CDR3 protein. The sample lists 450,000 to 650,000 distinct CDR3 sequences, 13% occurring once. The chain uses TRBV5-1 and TRBJ2-4; D is unresolved. The TCR comes from a young man who received the YFV17D yellow fever vaccine. Sequenced material: PBMCs, taken on the day of the yellow fever booster vaccination. CDR3 protein: CASSPRGGNIQYF. The CDR3 DNA is TGCGCCAGCAGCCCGCGCGGTGGGAACATTCAGTACTTC.